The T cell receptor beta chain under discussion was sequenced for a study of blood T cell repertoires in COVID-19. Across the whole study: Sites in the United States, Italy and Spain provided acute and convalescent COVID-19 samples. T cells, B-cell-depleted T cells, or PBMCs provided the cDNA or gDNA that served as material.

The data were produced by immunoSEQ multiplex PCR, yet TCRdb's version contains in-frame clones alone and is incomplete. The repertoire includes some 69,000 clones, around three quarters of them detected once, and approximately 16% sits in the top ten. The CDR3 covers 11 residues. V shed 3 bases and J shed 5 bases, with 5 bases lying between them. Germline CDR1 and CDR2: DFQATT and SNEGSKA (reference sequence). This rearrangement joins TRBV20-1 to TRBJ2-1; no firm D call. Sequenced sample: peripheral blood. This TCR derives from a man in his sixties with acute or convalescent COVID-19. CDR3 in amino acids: CSASKHNEQFF. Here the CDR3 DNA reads TGCAGTGCTAGTAAGCACAATGAGCAGTTCTTC.